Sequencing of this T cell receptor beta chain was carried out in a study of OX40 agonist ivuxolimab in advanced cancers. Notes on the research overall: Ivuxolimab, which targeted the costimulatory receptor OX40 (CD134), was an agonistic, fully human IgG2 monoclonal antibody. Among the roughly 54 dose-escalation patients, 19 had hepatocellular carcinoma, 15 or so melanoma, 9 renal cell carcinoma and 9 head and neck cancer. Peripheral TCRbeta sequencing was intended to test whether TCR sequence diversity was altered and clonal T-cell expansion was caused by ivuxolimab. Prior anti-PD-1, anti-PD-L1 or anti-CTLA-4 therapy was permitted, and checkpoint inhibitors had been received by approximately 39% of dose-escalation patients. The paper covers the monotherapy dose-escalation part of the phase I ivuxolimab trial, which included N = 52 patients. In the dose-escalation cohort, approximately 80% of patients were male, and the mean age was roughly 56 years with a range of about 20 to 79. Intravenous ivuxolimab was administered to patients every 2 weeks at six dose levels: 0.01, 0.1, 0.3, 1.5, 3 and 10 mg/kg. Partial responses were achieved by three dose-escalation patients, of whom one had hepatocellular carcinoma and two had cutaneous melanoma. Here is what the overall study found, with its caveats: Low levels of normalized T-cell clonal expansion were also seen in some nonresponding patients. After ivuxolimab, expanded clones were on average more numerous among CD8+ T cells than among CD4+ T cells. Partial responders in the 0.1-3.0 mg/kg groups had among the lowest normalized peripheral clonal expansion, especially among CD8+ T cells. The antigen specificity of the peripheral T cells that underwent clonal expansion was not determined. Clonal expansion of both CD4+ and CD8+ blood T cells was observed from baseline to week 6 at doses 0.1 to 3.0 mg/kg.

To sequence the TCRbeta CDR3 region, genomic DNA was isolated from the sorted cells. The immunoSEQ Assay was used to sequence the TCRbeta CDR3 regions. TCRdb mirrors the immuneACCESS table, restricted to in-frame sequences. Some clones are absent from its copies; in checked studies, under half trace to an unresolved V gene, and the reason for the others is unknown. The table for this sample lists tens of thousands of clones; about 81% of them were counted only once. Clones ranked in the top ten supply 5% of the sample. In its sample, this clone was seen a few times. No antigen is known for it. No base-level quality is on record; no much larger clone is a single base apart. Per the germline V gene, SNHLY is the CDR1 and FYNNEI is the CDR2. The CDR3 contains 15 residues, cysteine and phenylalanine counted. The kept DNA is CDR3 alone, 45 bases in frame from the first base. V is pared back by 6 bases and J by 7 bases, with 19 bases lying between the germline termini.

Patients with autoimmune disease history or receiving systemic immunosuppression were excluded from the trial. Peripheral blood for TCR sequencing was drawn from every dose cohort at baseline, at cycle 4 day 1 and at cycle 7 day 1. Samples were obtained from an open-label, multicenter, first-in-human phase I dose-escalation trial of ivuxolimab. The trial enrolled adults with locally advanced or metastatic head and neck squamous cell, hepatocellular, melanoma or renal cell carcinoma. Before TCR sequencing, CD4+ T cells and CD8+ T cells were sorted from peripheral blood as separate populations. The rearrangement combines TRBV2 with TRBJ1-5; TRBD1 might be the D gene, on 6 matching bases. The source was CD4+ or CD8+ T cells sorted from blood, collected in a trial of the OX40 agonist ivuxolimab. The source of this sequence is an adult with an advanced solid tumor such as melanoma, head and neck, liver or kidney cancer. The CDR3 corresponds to CASSYVSGQGQPQHF. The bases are TGTGCCAGCAGCTACGTGTCTGGGCAGGGGCAGCCCCAGCATTTT.